The 7 T cell receptor beta chains below come from one sample, sequenced in a study of T cell responses to AZD1222 COVID-19 vaccine. Method: immunoSEQ multiplex PCR; TCRdb's copy keeps in-frame clones and lacks some. This table has about 150,000 clones, 90% appearing once. The specimen comprised peripheral blood, sampled on day 0 of AZD1222 vaccination. Receptors originate from an adult in good health.

V gene TRBV2 combines with J gene TRBJ1-2; tentatively, D is TRBD1 (6 bases). With 1 base removed from V and 9 bases from J, the gap between germline ends came to 27 bases. In germline, CDR1 is SNHLY, CDR2 FYNNEI. This CDR3 comprises 18 residues. Written as DNA, the CDR3 is TGTGCCAGCAGTGAAGGACCTAAGACAATGTTTGGGGACAAGCGCTACACCTTC. As protein: CASSEGPKTMFGDKRYTF.

The chain combines TRBV5-1 with TRBJ2-5; D is possibly TRBD1 (5 bases). The CDR3 has 15 residues. The V end was cut by 4 bases, the J end by 2 bases, with 15 bases between. From germline, CDR1 is SGHRS and CDR2 YFSETQ. The CDR3 loop is CASSLGWGGQETQYF. In DNA form, the CDR3 reads TGCGCCAGCAGCCTGGGGTGGGGCGGTCAAGAGACCCAGTACTTC.

The chain joins TRBV30 to TRBJ2-1, with D perhaps TRBD1 (5 bases). This CDR3 spans 14 amino acids. Trimming shortened V by 0 bases and J by 4 bases, and 10 bases separated the two germline ends. Germline V gene sequence: CDR1 GTSNPN, CDR2 SVGIG (reference sequence). CDR3 protein: CAWSVRTTYNEQFF. The CDR3 DNA is TGTGCCTGGAGTGTGAGGACAACATACAATGAGCAGTTCTTC.

This clone is a singleton in its sample. The chain recombines TRBV6-5 with TRBJ2-2, with 13 bases identical to TRBD2. Losses at the gene ends were 1 base for V and 7 bases for J; bases not matched to a gene: 3. This CDR3 spans 16 amino acids. Germline lookup yields CDR1 MNHEY and CDR2 SVGAGI. The CDR3 bases are TGTGCCAGCAGTTACTGGACTAGCGGGAGCGGCGGGGAGCTGTTTTTT. As protein: CASSYWTSGSGGELFF.

This chain uses TRBV14 with TRBJ1-2; D is undetermined. V lost 4 bases and J 4 bases, leaving 10 bases between the germline ends. Germline loops: CDR1 SGHDN, CDR2 FVKESK. CDR3 size: 13 residues. CDR3 in DNA: TGTGCCAGCAGCCCGGATCGGACCTATGGCTACACCTTC. It specifies CASSPDRTYGYTF.

The V gene is TRBV24-1, the J gene TRBJ2-1; D is unresolved. Germline V gives CDR1 KGHDR, CDR2 SFDVKD. The length of the CDR3 is 14 residues. With 6 bases removed from V and 8 bases from J, the gap between germline ends came to 16 bases. Here the CDR3 DNA reads TGTGCCACCAGTCGAACATACGGTAATTATGAGCAGTTCTTC. This sequence encodes CATSRTYGNYEQFF.

This clone occurred once. CDR3 bases: TGTGCCACCAGTGATTCCCGGGACAGCTCCTACGAGCAGTACTTC. Translating it yields CATSDSRDSSYEQYF. This chain connects TRBV24-1 to TRBJ2-7; 7 bases align to TRBD1. The CDR3 spans 15 residues. The J segment lost 0 bases and the V segment lost 2 bases, leaving 3 bases of the junction unmatched. Germline assignment: CDR1 KGHDR and CDR2 SFDVKD.